This entry concerns a single T cell receptor (beta chain). The antigen remains undetermined. The data belong to a study of cytomegalovirus exposure and HLA in healthy donors. PCR involved 60 Vbeta and 13 Jbeta primers. Only in-frame clones appear in the TCRdb table, and some are missing; sequencing was by immunoSEQ multiplex PCR. This sample has 100,000 to 150,000 clones, with roughly four fifths found just once. In germline, CDR1 is SGDLS, CDR2 YYNGEE. After removal of 1 base from V and 4 bases from J, the junction contained 4 bases not matched to a gene. CDR3 size: 15 residues. Nominal health characterized the donors when sampled, though unrecorded immune exposures were likely. Study observations and caveats: Previously analyzed data showed that most TCR beta V segments were productive at a frequency of about 87% or about 30%. Researchers reported in a later analysis that a missense DCLRE1C variant was tied to TCR beta V- and J-gene trimming. Evidence from a later analysis indicated that most CMV-associated TCR beta chains looked HLA-restricted.

The sample consisted of PBMCs. This clonotype was obtained from a middle-aged woman in good health and CMV-seropositive. This chain uses TRBV9 with TRBJ2-3, with 9 positions matching TRBD2. This chain's CDR3 is CASSVIAGAADTQYF. The CDR3, as DNA: TGTGCCAGCAGCGTAATAGCGGGAGCCGCAGATACGCAGTATTTT. The whole variable domain, remainder taken from reference TRBV9 and TRBJ2-3, is DSGVTQTPKHLITATGQRVTLRCSPRSGDLSVYWYQQSLDQGLQFLIQYYNGEERAKGNILERFSAQQFPDLHSELNLSSLELGDSALYFCASSVIAGAADTQYFGPGTRLTVL.